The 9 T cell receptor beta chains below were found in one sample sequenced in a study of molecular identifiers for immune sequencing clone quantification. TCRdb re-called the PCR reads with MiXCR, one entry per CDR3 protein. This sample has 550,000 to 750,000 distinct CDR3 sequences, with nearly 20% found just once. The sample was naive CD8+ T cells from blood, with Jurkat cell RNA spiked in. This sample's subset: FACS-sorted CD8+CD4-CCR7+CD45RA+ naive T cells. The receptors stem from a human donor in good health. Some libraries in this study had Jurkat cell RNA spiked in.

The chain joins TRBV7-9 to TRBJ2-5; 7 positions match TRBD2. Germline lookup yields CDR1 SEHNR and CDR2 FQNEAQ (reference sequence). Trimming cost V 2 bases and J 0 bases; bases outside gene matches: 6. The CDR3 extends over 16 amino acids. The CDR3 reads CASSLRLAEHQETQYF. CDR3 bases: TGTGCCAGCAGCTTACGGCTAGCGGAGCACCAAGAGACCCAGTACTTC.

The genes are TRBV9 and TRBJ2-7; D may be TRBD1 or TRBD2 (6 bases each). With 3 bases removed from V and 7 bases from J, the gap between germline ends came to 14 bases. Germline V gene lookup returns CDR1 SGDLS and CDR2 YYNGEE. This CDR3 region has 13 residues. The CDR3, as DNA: TGTGCCAGCAGCGCGGGAACAGGGACTGAGCAGTACTTC. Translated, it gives CASSAGTGTEQYF. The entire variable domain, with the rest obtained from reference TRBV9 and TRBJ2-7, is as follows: DSGVTQTPKHLITATGQRVTLRCSPRSGDLSVYWYQQSLDQGLQFLIQYYNGEERAKGNILERFSAQQFPDLHSELNLSSLELGDSALYFCASSAGTGTEQYFGPGTRLTVT.

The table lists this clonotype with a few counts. The CDR3 region has the DNA TGTGCCAGCAGTCGACCTGGGACTAGATCCTACAATGAGCAGTTCTTC. Translated: CASSRPGTRSYNEQFF. J is TRBJ2-1 and V is TRBV27; TRBD2 aligns across 8 bases. Germline V gene lookup returns CDR1 MNHEY and CDR2 SMNVEV (reference sequence). V shed 5 bases and J 1 base; nucleotides not matched to a gene: 7. This CDR3 contains 16 residues.

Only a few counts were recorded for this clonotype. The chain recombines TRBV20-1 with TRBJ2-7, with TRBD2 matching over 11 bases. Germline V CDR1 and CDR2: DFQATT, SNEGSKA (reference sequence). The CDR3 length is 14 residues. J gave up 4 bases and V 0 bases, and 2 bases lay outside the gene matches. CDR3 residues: CSARETSGRYEQYF. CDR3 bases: TGCAGTGCTAGAGAAACTAGCGGGAGATACGAGCAGTACTTC.

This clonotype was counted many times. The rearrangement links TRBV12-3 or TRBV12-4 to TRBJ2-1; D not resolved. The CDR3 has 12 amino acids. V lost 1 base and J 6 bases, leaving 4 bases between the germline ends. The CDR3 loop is CASSLDSNEQFF. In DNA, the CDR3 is TGTGCCAGCAGTTTAGATAGCAATGAGCAGTTCTTC.

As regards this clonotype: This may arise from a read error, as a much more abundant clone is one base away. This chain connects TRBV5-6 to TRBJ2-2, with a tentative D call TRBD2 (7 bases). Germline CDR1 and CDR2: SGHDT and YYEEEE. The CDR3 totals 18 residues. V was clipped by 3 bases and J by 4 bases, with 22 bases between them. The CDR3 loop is CASSSRGASGPVTGELFF. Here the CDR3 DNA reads TGTGCCAGCAGCTCCCGGGGGGCAAGCGGCCCCGTCACCGGGGAGCTGTTTTTT.

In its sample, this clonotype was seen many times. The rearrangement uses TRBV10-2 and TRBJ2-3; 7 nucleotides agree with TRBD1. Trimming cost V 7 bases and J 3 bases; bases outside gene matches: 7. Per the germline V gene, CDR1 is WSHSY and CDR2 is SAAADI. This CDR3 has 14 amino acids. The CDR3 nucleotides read TGCGCCAGCACCCCGACAGGGATGACAGATACGCAGTATTTT. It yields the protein CASTPTGMTDTQYF.

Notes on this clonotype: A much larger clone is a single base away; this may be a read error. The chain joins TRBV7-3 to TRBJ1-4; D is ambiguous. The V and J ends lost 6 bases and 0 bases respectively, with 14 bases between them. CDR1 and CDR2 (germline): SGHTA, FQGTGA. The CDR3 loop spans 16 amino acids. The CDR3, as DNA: TGTGCCAGCAGGGGTCGCGCGGCAACAACTAATGAAAAACTGTTTTTT. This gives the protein CASRGRAATTNEKLFF.

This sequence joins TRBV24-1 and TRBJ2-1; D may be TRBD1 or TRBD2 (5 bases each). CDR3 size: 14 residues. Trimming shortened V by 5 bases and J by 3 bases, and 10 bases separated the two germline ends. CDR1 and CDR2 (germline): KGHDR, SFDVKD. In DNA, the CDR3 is TGTGCCACCAGTGCTGGGGGAATCTACAATGAGCAGTTCTTC. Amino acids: CATSAGGIYNEQFF.